This entry lists 3 T cell receptor beta chains sequenced from one sample in a study of cytomegalovirus exposure and HLA in healthy donors. The PCR was carried out with 60 Vbeta primers and 13 Jbeta primers. Generated by immunoSEQ multiplex PCR, the TCRdb table keeps only in-frame clones and is missing some. The profile shows 160,000 or so clones, roughly nine tenths of them singletons. The sequenced sample consisted of PBMCs. The receptors stem from a young woman in good health and CMV-seronegative.

The chain links TRBV23-1 to TRBJ2-1, with 8 nucleotides matching TRBD1. TRBV23-1 is known as an ORF, though its function is uncertain. The CDR3 totals 15 residues. V was pared by 2 bases and J by 7 bases, with 7 bases of the junction left unmatched. This chain's CDR3 is CASSQPDRVGNEQFF. CDR3 coding DNA: TGCGCCAGCAGTCAACCGGACAGGGTCGGAAATGAGCAGTTCTTC.

This clone has a single count. The V and J genes are TRBV6-6 and TRBJ2-7, with TRBD1 matching over 9 bases. The CDR3 sequence is 14 residues long. V dropped 0 bases and J dropped 5; count of bases not matched to a gene: 2. The germline V gene encodes CDR1 MNHNY and CDR2 SVGAGI (reference sequence). The CDR3 loop is CASSYSTGGDEQYF. The CDR3 region has the DNA TGTGCCAGCAGTTACTCGACAGGGGGTGACGAGCAGTACTTC.

This chain uses TRBV4-2 with TRBJ2-7; TRBD1 matches at 7 bases. The J segment lost 7 bases and the V segment lost 0 bases, leaving 6 bases of the junction unmatched. CDR3 length equals 14 residues. Germline V gives CDR1 LGHNA, CDR2 YNFKEQ. The CDR3 bases are TGTGCCAGCAGCCAAGAAGGGGGCACATGGGAGCAGTACTTC. Encoded protein: CASSQEGGTWEQYF.